Listed here is a single T cell receptor (beta chain). Its antigen is as yet unknown. The sample originates from a study of shared clonotypes between healthy human individuals. Study overall: Each donor contributed plates that comprised three CD4 naive, three CD4 memory, two CD8 naive and one CD8 memory. The study, taken as a whole, reports: Generally, naive subsets came out with larger estimated richness than memory subsets. Exclusively blood specimens were collected; tissue repertoires likely differ.

Profiled with immunoSEQ multiplex PCR; TCRdb holds only in-frame clones, not every one. The table shows approximately 1,500,000 clones, with around 97% occurring only once. Trimming pared 1 base from V and 3 bases from J, leaving 16 bases between. Germline lookup yields CDR1 SGHTA and CDR2 FQGNSA. The CDR3 is 16 residues long. The sample comprised naive CD4+ T cells sorted from blood. Subset: CD45RA+ positively selected. The TCR was taken from a man younger than 45 in good health. The chain joins TRBV7-2 to TRBJ2-7; D is undetermined. The CDR3 region is CASSLGAEPPFYEQYF. In nucleotides, the CDR3 is TGTGCCAGCAGCTTAGGGGCCGAGCCCCCTTTCTACGAGCAGTACTTC.